Below are 16 T cell receptor beta chains sequenced from a single sample in a study of regulatory T cells in long-lasting Graves disease. Time point specified: persistent/refractory GD, antithyroid drugs over 5 years with positive TRAb. The TCR library was made from RNA that had been extracted from PBMCs in TRIzol. Libraries of TCR beta came from iRepertoire HTBI primers plus Arm-PCR of CDR3 regions. TCRdb reprocessed the multiplex PCR reads with MiXCR, giving one entry per CDR3 protein. The data contain 420,000 or so distinct CDR3 sequences, 20% to 25% of them singletons. The sequencing here drew on peripheral blood mononuclear cells (PBMCs), taken when the disease was refractory, from a patient treated with antithyroid drugs. The receptor set was obtained from a female donor with Graves disease.

This clonotype occurred many times. The chain combines TRBV6-5 with TRBJ1-6; D is unresolved. Germline-derived CDR1 and CDR2 are MNHEY and SVGAGI. The CDR3 has 18 residues. The germline V and J ends were trimmed by 4 bases and 0 bases, with 16 bases remaining between them. CDR3 DNA sequence: TGTGCCAGCAGTTCCAGCGCGACATCCTTCTCCTATAATTCACCCCTCCACTTT. Translation gives CASSSSATSFSYNSPLHF.

The chain couples TRBV10-3 to TRBJ1-5; D possibly corresponds to TRBD1 (5 bases). Between the trimmed V and J ends, which lost 10 bases and 0 bases, there was a span of 13 bases. This CDR3 comprises 14 residues. The germline V gene encodes CDR1 ENHRY and CDR2 SYGVKD. The CDR3 region is CATQDKYSNQPQHF. DNA of the CDR3: TGTGCCACCCAGGACAAATATAGCAATCAGCCCCAGCATTTT.

The chain carries TRBV6-1 and TRBJ1-6; 11 bases fit TRBD1. CDR1 and CDR2 from the germline V gene are MNHNS and SASEGT. This CDR3 is 15 amino acids long. Trimming took 6 bases from V and 6 from J; bases not matched to a gene: 4. The CDR3 DNA is TGTGCCAGCAGGCTGGGACAGGGGGTTAATTCACCCCTCCACTTT. It yields the protein CASRLGQGVNSPLHF.

This clonotype was seen ten or more times. V gene TRBV5-1 combines with J gene TRBJ1-2; the D is unclear. The length of the CDR3 is 15 residues. CDR1 and CDR2 from the germline V gene are SGHRS and YFSETQ. V lost 0 bases and J lost 1, with 10 bases in between. The CDR3 DNA follows: TGCGCCAGCAGCTTGGCCGGCAGCAATAACTATGGCTACACCTTC. Protein sequence: CASSLAGSNNYGYTF.

In its sample, this clonotype was seen many times. V and J are TRBV12-3 or TRBV12-4 and TRBJ1-6, with D perhaps TRBD1 (5 bases). This CDR3 has 14 amino acids. V dropped 6 bases and J dropped 9 bases, with 15 bases sitting between them. CDR3 loop: CASSWMPGTSPLHF. DNA for the CDR3: TGTGCCAGCAGCTGGATGCCAGGGACTTCACCCCTCCACTTT.

This clonotype has ten or more counts. The rearrangement uses TRBV11-2 and TRBJ2-7; 8 bases are a match to TRBD2. This CDR3 spans 19 amino acids. J was trimmed by 0 bases and V by 0 bases; bases with no gene match: 13. Germline V lookup: CDR1 SGHAT, CDR2 FQNNGV. This CDR3 reads CASSLDGRVRSVLSYEQYF. The CDR3 DNA reads TGTGCCAGCAGCTTAGACGGGAGGGTACGATCTGTACTCTCCTACGAGCAGTACTTC.

This clonotype was counted a few times. This chain links TRBV5-6 with TRBJ2-5; the D gene is possibly TRBD1 (5 bases). The CDR3 is 13 amino acids. V was pared by 3 bases and J by 3 bases, with 9 bases between. From germline, CDR1 is SGHDT and CDR2 YYEEEE. CDR3 residues: CASSWGGEETQYF. CDR3 nucleotide sequence: TGTGCCAGCAGCTGGGGCGGAGAAGAGACCCAGTACTTC.

This clonotype was detected a few times. The gene calls are TRBV10-3 and TRBJ2-7; D may match TRBD1 or TRBD2 (5 bases each). Trimming took off 4 bases at V and 4 bases at J, with 8 bases between the two ends. Looked up from germline, CDR1 is ENHRY and CDR2 is SYGVKD. The CDR3 spans 12 residues. CDR3 coding DNA: TGTGCCATCAGTGGGGACGGGTACGAGCAGTACTTC. It yields the protein CAISGDGYEQYF.

This chain uses TRBV28 with TRBJ2-1, with 12 bases fitting TRBD2. V trimming: 3 bases; J trimming: 9 bases; junction bases outside the gene matches: 6. Germline V CDR1 and CDR2: MDHEN, SYDVKM. CDR3 length equals 15 residues. CDR3 protein: CASSFRTSGNGEQFF. For the CDR3, the DNA is TGTGCCAGCAGTTTCCGGACTAGCGGGAACGGTGAGCAGTTCTTC.

V usage is TRBV27 and J usage is TRBJ2-7; D is perhaps TRBD2 (5 bases). The germline CDR1 and CDR2 sequences are MNHEY and SMNVEV (reference sequence). V lost 5 bases, J lost 6 bases, and 20 bases lay in between. The CDR3 runs to 15 residues. CDR3 region: CASSRRSYASSEQYF. CDR3 nucleotide sequence: TGTGCCAGCAGTCGAAGAAGTTACGCTAGCTCCGAGCAGTACTTC.

The sample holds many counts of this clonotype. This rearrangement joins TRBV3-1 to TRBJ1-2; D remains unclear. Germline V gene sequence: CDR1 LGHDT, CDR2 YNNKEL (reference sequence). This CDR3 is 13 amino acids long. The V gene lost 8 bases and the J gene lost 3 bases, with 13 bases spanning the gap. The CDR3 here is CASGSQRDYGYTF. The CDR3 DNA is TGTGCCAGCGGCTCTCAGAGGGACTATGGCTACACCTTC.

The V call is TRBV9, the J call TRBJ2-5; 11 nucleotides agree with TRBD2. CDR3 length equals 18 residues. Germline-derived CDR1 and CDR2 are SGDLS and YYNGEE. The V and J ends lost 0 bases and 4 bases, in that order; junction bases with no gene match: 11. The CDR3 region is CASSVGSSGRRSIETQYF. CDR3 sequence (DNA): TGTGCCAGCAGCGTAGGTTCTAGCGGGAGGAGATCCATAGAGACCCAGTACTTC.

Many counts were recorded for this clonotype. The V gene is TRBV20-1, the J gene TRBJ2-7; D not certain. This CDR3 has 12 residues. CDR1 is DFQATT, CDR2 SNEGSKA, per germline (reference sequence). The V end was cut by 7 bases, the J end by 3 bases, with 13 bases between. CDR3 sequence: CSGRRSSYEQYF. CDR3 DNA sequence: TGCAGTGGCAGGCGTTCGAGCTACGAGCAGTACTTC.

Ten or more counts support this clonotype. The chain links TRBV27 to TRBJ1-1; the D gene is possibly TRBD1 (6 bases). This CDR3 spans 15 amino acids. The ends were cut back, 5 bases at V and 5 bases at J, with 18 bases in the middle. The germline V gene has CDR1 MNHEY and CDR2 SMNVEV (reference sequence). DNA of the CDR3: TGTGCCAGCAGTCCTCTTCAGGGGATCGGGACTGAAGCTTTCTTT. Protein: CASSPLQGIGTEAFF.

The rearrangement uses TRBV4-1 and TRBJ1-1, with D perhaps TRBD1 (6 bases). Germline CDR1 reads MGHRA; CDR2 reads YSYEKL. V gave up 6 bases and J gave up 2 bases, with 16 bases separating them. This CDR3 is 15 amino acids long. The CDR3 bases are TGCGCCAGCAGTTATACAGGGTGGAACAACACTGAAGCTTTCTTT. Translated, it gives CASSYTGWNNTEAFF.

The chain has TRBV5-1 and TRBJ1-1; D gene uncertain. The CDR3 runs to 15 residues. Trimming stripped 5 bases from V and 2 bases from J, with 16 bases between. CDR1 SGHRS and CDR2 YFSETQ come from the germline V gene. The CDR3 DNA reads as TGCGCCAGCAGGACCCAGGTGCAGGCTAACACTGAAGCTTTCTTT. It yields the protein CASRTQVQANTEAFF.